These 23 T cell receptor beta chains originate from one sample sequenced in a study of control samples from healthy donors and cancer patients. Repertoires were generated with immunoSEQ multiplex PCR, while TCRdb's copy carries only in-frame clones and drops some. Of around 190,000 clones in the sample, around 94% were seen once. The sample was blood. The source of these receptors is a man aged 25 to 40 in good health.

V and J are TRBV27 and TRBJ2-7, with 11 bases aligning to TRBD1. J was trimmed by 6 bases and V by 7 bases; bases with no gene match: 5. Germline V gene lookup returns CDR1 MNHEY and CDR2 SMNVEV (reference sequence). This CDR3 is built from 13 residues. The CDR3 region has the DNA TGTGCCAGCATCCCGGGACAGGGGGGCGAGCAGTACTTC. This codes for CASIPGQGGEQYF.

The chain employs TRBV28 and TRBJ1-6; the match to TRBD1 covers 7 bases. The germline V gene encodes CDR1 MDHEN and CDR2 SYDVKM. The CDR3 runs 15 residues. V shed 2 bases and J 10 bases; nucleotides not matched to a gene: 8. The CDR3 sequence: CASSLNRQGHSPLHF. In nucleotides, the CDR3 is TGTGCCAGCAGTTTAAACCGACAGGGTCACTCACCCCTCCACTTT.

The CDR3 loop reads CASSRSGNSPLHF. The CDR3 DNA is TGTGCCAGTAGTAGGTCAGGGAATTCACCCCTCCACTTT. This rearrangement joins TRBV19 to TRBJ1-6; a weak D match, TRBD1 (5 bases). The CDR3 has 13 residues. Trimming shortened V by 4 bases and J by 7 bases, and 8 bases separated the two germline ends. CDR1 LNHDA and CDR2 SQIVND come from the germline V gene (reference sequence).

The chain combines TRBV4-1 with TRBJ1-1, with D possibly TRBD1 on 5 matching bases. The V and J ends lost 4 bases and 5 bases respectively, with 17 bases between them. The CDR3 extends over 15 amino acids. Germline CDR1 and CDR2: MGHRA and YSYEKL. CDR3 in amino acids: CASSLATAGGTEAFF. The CDR3 nucleotides are TGCGCCAGCAGCCTCGCGACAGCTGGGGGAACTGAAGCTTTCTTT.

The chain has TRBV6-5 and TRBJ2-7; 9 nucleotides agree with TRBD2. CDR1 and CDR2 (germline): MNHEY, SVGAGI. The length of the CDR3 is 14 residues. Losses at the gene ends were 5 bases for V and 0 bases for J; bases not matched to a gene: 2. For the CDR3, the DNA is TGTGCCAGCAGTAATAGCGGGGGCTCCTACGAGCAGTACTTC. Translation gives CASSNSGGSYEQYF.

The chain employs TRBV29-1 and TRBJ1-2, with a weak D call TRBD1 (6 bases). The CDR3 sequence is 13 residues long. Germline CDR1 is SQVTM and CDR2 is ANQGSEA. Deletions cut 7 bases from V and 2 bases from J, with 14 bases between. This chain's CDR3 is CSALQTGNYGYTF. CDR3 DNA sequence: TGCAGCGCCCTCCAGACAGGAAACTATGGCTACACCTTC.

The chain carries TRBV30 and TRBJ1-1; TRBD1 might be the D (6 bases). V lost 5 bases to trimming and J lost 5 bases, with 12 bases between them. This CDR3 is built from 12 residues. The germline gives CDR1 GTSNPN, CDR2 SVGIG (reference sequence). DNA of the CDR3: TGTGCCTGGGACTACAGGGCAACTGAAGCTTTCTTT. Residues: CAWDYRATEAFF.

The chain joins TRBV7-9 to TRBJ1-2, with 9 nucleotides matching TRBD1. Germline values: CDR1 SEHNR, CDR2 FQNEAQ (reference sequence). V was clipped by 5 bases and J by 6 bases; unmatched bases: 4. This CDR3 has 13 residues. The CDR3: CASSETGGDGYTF. Here the CDR3 DNA reads TGTGCCAGCAGCGAAACAGGGGGCGATGGCTACACCTTC.

As to this clone: A junction boundary mismatches the germline segment, possibly from a read error. V usage is TRBV27 and J usage is TRBJ2-7; 8 bases match TRBD1. CDR3 size: 14 residues. Germline CDR1 MNHEY, CDR2 SMNVEV (reference sequence). The CDR3 spells CASRTRQGTYEQHF. The CDR3 DNA reads TGTGCCAGCAGAACAAGACAGGGGACCTACGAGCAGCACTTC.

V and J are TRBV6-5 and TRBJ2-5, with D possibly being TRBD2 (5 bases). This CDR3 comprises 15 residues. Trimming took off 0 bases at V and 0 bases at J, with 8 bases between the two ends. Germline-derived CDR1 and CDR2 are MNHEY and SVGAGI. CDR3 protein: CASSYSTRHQETQYF. The CDR3 coding sequence is TGTGCCAGCAGTTACTCTACTAGGCACCAAGAGACCCAGTACTTC.

V is TRBV14 and J is TRBJ1-1, with D possibly TRBD1 on 5 matching bases. Germline CDR1 is SGHDN and CDR2 is FVKESK. This CDR3 is 13 amino acids long. Trimming removed 5 bases from V and 7 bases from J, with 14 bases in between. CDR3 coding DNA: TGTGCCAGCAGCGGGGAGGGGATAATTGAAGCTTTCTTT. It codes for CASSGEGIIEAFF.

The V gene is TRBV7-8, the J gene TRBJ2-7; maybe TRBD2 (5 bases). Germline V CDR1 and CDR2: SGHVS, FQNEAQ. Trimming stripped 2 bases from V and 5 bases from J, with 13 bases between. The CDR3 loop spans 14 amino acids. In DNA form, the CDR3 reads TGTGCCAGCAGCTTACGGGGTTATGTCGACGAGCAGTACTTC. This translates into CASSLRGYVDEQYF.

V usage is TRBV7-8 and J usage is TRBJ2-1, with 8 bases identical to TRBD1. V lost 5 bases, J lost 7 bases, and 7 bases stayed unmatched. Germline V gene sequence: CDR1 SGHVS, CDR2 FQNEAQ. The CDR3 has 14 residues. CDR3 nucleotides: TGTGCCAGCAGCGAGCGACAGGGGCGAAATGAGCAGTTCTTC. As protein: CASSERQGRNEQFF.

This clone showed up just once. The V gene is TRBV11-3, the J gene TRBJ2-1; TRBD2 agrees at 15 bases. The germline gives CDR1 SGHNT, CDR2 YENEEA. Unmatched junction bases numbered 3, after V lost 5 bases and J lost 7 bases. The CDR3 is 15 residues long. Here the CDR3 DNA reads TGTGCCAGCAGCCAAGGGACTAGCGGGAGGAATGAGCAGTTCTTC. This codes for CASSQGTSGRNEQFF. The full variable domain, in which reference TRBV11-3 and TRBJ2-1 provide the parts outside the CDR3, is EAGVVQSPRYKIIEKKQPVAFWCNPISGHNTLYWYLQNLGQGPELLIRYENEEAVDDSQLPKDRFSAERLKGVDSTLKIQPAELGDSAVYLCASSQGTSGRNEQFFGPGTRLTVL.

J is TRBJ1-5 and V is TRBV28, with 8 bases that match TRBD1. This CDR3 spans 15 amino acids. The junction had 6 bases not matched to a gene; V was cut back by 5 bases and J by 3 bases. In germline, CDR1 is MDHEN, CDR2 SYDVKM. CDR3 region: CASSPRDRPNQPQHF. The CDR3 DNA reads TGTGCCAGCAGTCCCAGGGACAGGCCCAATCAGCCCCAGCATTTT.

This chain links TRBV3-1 (or the pseudogene TRBV3-2) with TRBJ2-1; weak D call: TRBD2 (6 bases). Germline CDR1 reads LGHDT; CDR2 reads YNNKEL (reference sequence). The CDR3 contains 15 residues. V lost 6 bases and J lost 6, with 18 bases in between. In DNA form, the CDR3 reads TGTGCCAGCAGTTTCAATAAGGGAGGCCGCAATGAGCAGTTCTTC. Residues: CASSFNKGGRNEQFF.

The rearrangement joins TRBV2 to TRBJ1-2; D is unresolved. This CDR3 contains 10 residues. Per the germline V gene, CDR1 is SNHLY and CDR2 is FYNNEI. Trimming stripped 7 bases from V and 8 bases from J, with 8 bases between. CDR3 DNA sequence: TGTGCCAGCACGGGTGGGGGCTACACCTTC. It encodes CASTGGGYTF.

The chain is built from TRBV7-6 and TRBJ2-5, with no clear D. This CDR3 contains 14 residues. Trimming left V 0 bases short and J 2 bases short, with 7 bases between. Per the germline V gene, CDR1 is SGHVS and CDR2 is FNYEAQ. CDR3 DNA: TGTGCCAGCAGCTTAGCGGGCAGTCAAGAGACCCAGTACTTC. Protein product: CASSLAGSQETQYF.

Comment on this clone: One end of the junction varies from germline; a read error may be responsible. The chain recombines TRBV6-5 with TRBJ1-4; a possible D gene is TRBD1 (5 bases). The CDR3 has 15 amino acids. Germline loops: CDR1 MNHEY, CDR2 SVGAGI. The CDR3: CASRYSGTKYEKLFF. CDR3 bases: TGTGCCAGCAGGTACTCCGGGACCAAGTACGAAAAACTGTTTTTT.

The chain combines TRBV9 with TRBJ1-6; D is unresolved. Trimming left V 3 bases short and J 6 bases short, with 13 bases between. Germline CDR1 and CDR2: SGDLS and YYNGEE. The CDR3 spans 15 residues. CDR3 protein: CASSELREPNSPLHF. CDR3 DNA: TGTGCCAGCAGCGAACTTAGGGAACCTAATTCACCCCTCCACTTT.

J is TRBJ2-7 and V is TRBV4-3; 7 nucleotides line up with TRBD1. Germline-derived CDR1 and CDR2 are LGHNA and YSLEER. The V segment lost 0 bases and the J segment 3 bases; nucleotides outside the gene matches: 8. CDR3 length: 16 residues. This chain's CDR3 is CASSQDWAGGNYEQYF. CDR3 nucleotides: TGCGCCAGCAGCCAAGATTGGGCAGGGGGAAACTACGAGCAGTACTTC.

The rearrangement uses TRBV28 and TRBJ2-1; 7 nucleotides align to TRBD1. Germline V gene sequence: CDR1 MDHEN, CDR2 SYDVKM. The CDR3 runs to 15 residues. Trimming cost V 3 bases and J 7 bases; bases outside gene matches: 9. CDR3 DNA sequence: TGTGCCAGCAGTTTGATTGACAGGGACGCGAATGAGCAGTTCTTC. Amino acid sequence: CASSLIDRDANEQFF.

The chain employs TRBV15 and TRBJ2-3; D may be TRBD2 (6 bases). Germline V gene lookup returns CDR1 LNHNV and CDR2 YYDKDF (reference sequence). Trimming removed 3 bases from V and 4 bases from J, with 23 bases in between. The CDR3 covers 18 residues. The CDR3 region is CATSSDTPARGGPDTQYF. Written as DNA, the CDR3 is TGTGCCACCAGCAGTGATACCCCCGCCCGGGGAGGACCAGATACGCAGTATTTT.